The clone carrying this T cell receptor beta chain has only one observation. The data stem from a study of blood T cell repertoires in COVID-19. Study as a whole: T cells, B-cell-depleted T cells, or PBMCs supplied cDNA or gDNA.

In the study's own analysis: Estimation of nucleated cell counts relied on the amplification of reference gene primers. Clones were read by immunoSEQ multiplex PCR, and TCRdb kept only the in-frame ones, dropping some. The V and J calls and clone size come from that table; D and trimming were worked out from the DNA. The table shows over 200,000 clones, with around 79% occurring only once. The CDR3 has 15 residues. Unmatched junction bases numbered 9, after V lost 3 bases and J lost 2 bases. Germline V gives CDR1 DFQATT, CDR2 SNEGSKA (reference sequence). The sequence came from a woman of 80 years or more with acute or convalescent COVID-19. The chain recombines TRBV20-1 with TRBJ1-2; 7 bases line up with TRBD1. The sequenced sample was peripheral blood. DNA of the CDR3: TGCAGTGCTAGTGGGGGTCACAGGGGAAACTATGGCTACACCTTC. This sequence encodes CSASGGHRGNYGYTF.